The 22 T cell receptor beta chains below all came from one sample that was sequenced in a study of cytomegalovirus exposure and HLA in healthy donors (dated by TCRdb to 2015 to 2018). The library relied on the immunoSEQ multiplex PCR assay. A mixture of 60 forward primers for TCR Vbeta segments and 13 reverse primers for TCR Jbeta segments was used in the multiplex PCR. TCRdb provides this immuneACCESS table in a form limited to in-frame rearrangements. Some clones are lacking; in checked studies, under half of them reflect an unresolved V gene, and why the rest are absent is not known. The sample contains some 130,000 clones, around 80% of them found a single time. The leading ten clones occupy around 1.5% of the sample. The sequenced material came from PBMCs. The receptors here all came from a woman between 18 and 29 years old in good health and CMV-seronegative.

There are a few counts of this clone. The chain couples TRBV29-1 to TRBJ1-1; D gene uncertain. Germline CDR1 SQVTM, CDR2 ANQGSEA. There are 15 residues in the CDR3. V gave up 4 bases and J gave up 4 bases, with 19 bases separating them. This CDR3 is CSVGEGGPVGTEAFF. CDR3 nucleotide sequence: TGCAGCGTTGGGGAAGGAGGACCAGTAGGCACTGAAGCTTTCTTT.

This clone was seen only once. The chain links TRBV10-3 to TRBJ2-5; 10 bases are shared with TRBD2. CDR3 size: 15 residues. CDR1 is ENHRY and CDR2 is SYGVKD in the germline V gene. Unmatched junction bases numbered 5, after V lost 2 bases and J lost 5 bases. In DNA, the CDR3 is TGTGCCATCAGTGAGGTTAGCGGGAGGTCGGAGACCCAGTACTTC. This gives the protein CAISEVSGRSETQYF.

The chain has TRBV6-1 and TRBJ1-3, with D perhaps matching TRBD1 (5 bases). V was pared by 6 bases and J by 4 bases, with 16 bases between. CDR3 length: 15 amino acids. CDR1 is MNHNS, CDR2 SASEGT, per germline. CDR3 bases: TGTGCCAGCAGCCTGGTGCGGGGGTCCGGAAACACCATATATTTT. Protein product: CASSLVRGSGNTIYF.

The rearrangement links TRBV25-1 to TRBJ2-5; tentative D call: TRBD1 (6 bases). Trimming removed 1 base from V and 2 bases from J, with 11 bases in between. The CDR3 runs 15 residues. Germline V CDR1 and CDR2: MGHDK, SYGVNS. The CDR3 nucleotides read TGTGCCAGCAGTGAATCTTCAGGGGCGCAAGAGACCCAGTACTTC. Translation gives CASSESSGAQETQYF.

J is TRBJ2-4 and V is TRBV4-1, with D uncertain. The CDR3 extends over 14 amino acids. Per the germline V gene, CDR1 is MGHRA and CDR2 is YSYEKL. V was cut by 0 bases and J by 0 bases, with 3 bases left in between. CDR3 region: CASSQDLAKNIQYF. The CDR3 DNA reads TGCGCCAGCAGCCAAGACTTAGCCAAAAACATTCAGTACTTC.

The chain employs TRBV30 and TRBJ1-2, with 8 bases aligning to TRBD1. The germline gives CDR1 GTSNPN, CDR2 SVGIG (reference sequence). Losses at the gene ends were 2 bases for V and 6 bases for J; bases not matched to a gene: 14. The CDR3 is 16 residues long. CDR3 DNA sequence: TGTGCCTGGAGTCCTCGGACAGGGCCCGATTCGAATGGCTACACCTTC. This translates into CAWSPRTGPDSNGYTF.

This rearrangement joins TRBV7-9 to TRBJ1-1; D is uncertain. The V and J ends lost 5 bases and 4 bases respectively, with 17 bases between them. Germline CDR1 is SEHNR and CDR2 is FQNEAQ (reference sequence). CDR3 length: 15 residues. CDR3 loop: CASSRAGFRATEAFF. The CDR3 DNA reads TGTGCCAGCAGCCGAGCGGGGTTTCGGGCCACTGAAGCTTTCTTT. Combining the CDR3 with reference TRBV7-9 and TRBJ1-1 gives the whole variable domain DTGVSQNPRHKITKRGQNVTFRCDPISEHNRLYWYRQTLGQGPEFLTYFQNEAQLEKSRLLSDRFSAERPKGSFSTLEIQRTEQGDSAMYLCASSRAGFRATEAFFGQGTRLTVV.

V and J are TRBV27 and TRBJ2-1; TRBD1 agrees at 8 bases. V dropped 4 bases and J dropped 5; count of bases not matched to a gene: 10. This CDR3 is 16 amino acids long. Per germline, CDR1 MNHEY and CDR2 SMNVEV (reference sequence). The CDR3 region has the DNA TGTGCCAGCAGTTCCCTACGGGACAGGATGAACAATGAGCAGTTCTTC. Amino acid sequence: CASSSLRDRMNNEQFF.

In this sample, this clone turned up once. The V gene is TRBV14, the J gene TRBJ2-5, with TRBD1 identical over 8 bases. This CDR3 contains 16 residues. Looked up from germline, CDR1 is SGHDN and CDR2 is FVKESK. V lost 7 bases and J lost 1; bases outside the gene matches: 11. CDR3 sequence (DNA): TGTGCCAGCACCGGCGGCACAGGGGGTCTCCAAGAGACCCAGTACTTC. It is translated as CASTGGTGGLQETQYF.

This clone has only a few counts. CDR3 DNA sequence: TGTGCCTGCAGCGACAGGGGCAGCCTCAACTATGGCTACACCTTC. As protein: CACSDRGSLNYGYTF. This chain uses TRBV30 with TRBJ1-2; 8 nucleotides align to TRBD1. Germline V CDR1 and CDR2: GTSNPN, SVGIG (reference sequence). With V trimmed by 6 bases and J by 2 bases, 11 bases remained unmatched. The length of the CDR3 is 15 residues.

This clone was detected once. The rearrangement uses TRBV28 and TRBJ2-5; 7 bases match TRBD2. Germline trimming cut 2 bases from V and 5 bases from J; bases unmatched to any gene: 5. This CDR3 has 14 residues. Per germline, CDR1 MDHEN and CDR2 SYDVKM. CDR3 in amino acids: CASSLVGGGETQYF. As DNA, the CDR3 is TGTGCCAGCAGTTTAGTGGGGGGAGGGGAGACCCAGTACTTC.

This clone was picked up one time. V gene TRBV5-3 combines with J gene TRBJ1-5; 9 bases are a match to TRBD1. TRBV5-3 is designated an ORF whose function remains uncertain. This CDR3 spans 15 amino acids. The V segment lost 4 bases and the J segment 2 bases; nucleotides outside the gene matches: 4. CDR3 DNA: TGTGCCAGAAGCCGGACAGGGGCGCGCAATCAGCCCCAGCATTTT. This encodes CARSRTGARNQPQHF.

The CDR3 DNA reads as TGTGCCAGCAGCTTAGGCGGTCTCTACGAGCAGTACTTC. It codes for CASSLGGLYEQYF. The gene calls are TRBV7-2 and TRBJ2-7; no clear D gene. The CDR3 sequence is 13 residues long. CDR1 and CDR2 from the germline V gene are SGHTA and FQGNSA. Deletions cut 1 base from V and 3 bases from J, with 7 bases between.

The genes are TRBV7-2 and TRBJ1-4, with 8 bases fitting TRBD1. With V trimmed by 5 bases and J by 7 bases, 9 bases remained unmatched. Looked up from germline, CDR1 is SGHTA and CDR2 is FQGNSA. This CDR3 has 15 amino acids. CDR3 in DNA: TGTGCCAGCAGCCCGAACAGGGGGGGTCTTGAAAAACTGTTTTTT. Its translation is CASSPNRGGLEKLFF.

The rearrangement links TRBV21-1 to TRBJ2-3; no check of the table's D call, TRBD1, against the DNA was made. TRBV21-1 is reported as a pseudogene. This CDR3 comprises 14 residues. The CDR3 DNA follows: TGTGCCAGCAGCAAGGTTGACAGGGCGGATACGCAGTATTTT. This gives the protein CASSKVDRADTQYF.

V and J are TRBV12-5 and TRBJ2-7; D uncertain. Trimming removed 5 bases at V and 3 bases at J, with 5 bases between. CDR1 LGHNT and CDR2 FRNRAP come from the germline V gene. CDR3 length: 11 amino acids. The CDR3 nucleotides read TGTGCTAGTGGTCCTCTCTACGAGCAGTACTTC. Amino acid sequence: CASGPLYEQYF. The variable domain in full, completed from reference TRBV12-5 and TRBJ2-7, reads DARVTQTPRHKVTEMGQEVTMRCQPILGHNTVFWYRQTMMQGLELLAYFRNRAPLDDSGMPKDRFSAEMPDATLATLKIQPSEPRDSAVYFCASGPLYEQYFGPGTRLTVT.

The chain couples TRBV18 to TRBJ2-7; 9 bases match TRBD1. The CDR3 spans 14 residues. Per the germline V gene, CDR1 is KGHSH and CDR2 is LQKENI. The trim removed 1 base at V and 5 bases at J, leaving 3 bases unmatched. The CDR3 DNA is TGTGCCAGCTCACCACGGGGACAGGGAAACGAGCAGTACTTC. Protein: CASSPRGQGNEQYF.

V is TRBV5-6 and J is TRBJ2-3; 13 bases fit TRBD2. CDR1 and CDR2 from the germline V gene are SGHDT and YYEEEE. J lost 0 bases, V lost 4 bases, and 8 bases had no gene match. The CDR3 has 18 residues. The CDR3 is CASSMTSGRSYSTDTQYF. The CDR3 DNA reads as TGTGCCAGCAGCATGACTAGCGGGAGGAGTTATAGCACAGATACGCAGTATTTT. Full variable domain (outside the CDR3, taken from reference TRBV5-6 and TRBJ2-3): DAGVTQSPTHLIKTRGQQVTLRCSPKSGHDTVSWYQQALGQGPQFIFQYYEEEERQRGNFPDRFSGHQFPNYSSELNVNALLLGDSALYLCASSMTSGRSYSTDTQYFGPGTRLTVL.

The rearrangement joins TRBV29-1 to TRBJ1-2, with D tentatively TRBD1 (5 bases). The CDR3 has 15 residues. The V gene's germline CDR1 is SQVTM and CDR2 ANQGSEA. V lost 0 bases and J lost 6, with 17 bases in between. The CDR3 sequence is CSVEDLWQGPDGYTF. CDR3 sequence (DNA): TGCAGCGTTGAAGATCTATGGCAGGGCCCCGATGGCTACACCTTC.

Written as DNA, the CDR3 is TGTGCCAGCAGCTTATTTCGGGGAGGGCCCCGGGCACTGGAGCAGTTCTTC. Translation: CASSLFRGGPRALEQFF. The chain combines TRBV7-9 with TRBJ2-1, with 7 bases aligning to TRBD2. V trimming: 2 bases; J trimming: 10 bases; junction bases outside the gene matches: 17. Looked up from germline, CDR1 is SEHNR and CDR2 is FQNEAQ (reference sequence). CDR3 length: 17 amino acids.

J is TRBJ2-3 and V is TRBV2, with TRBD2 as a possible D gene (5 bases). Germline-derived CDR1 and CDR2 are SNHLY and FYNNEI. The V and J ends lost 4 bases and 1 base respectively, with 9 bases between them. The CDR3 runs to 14 residues. The CDR3 DNA is TGTGCCAGCAGTGGCGGGTTCGGCACAGATACGCAGTATTTT. Its translation is CASSGGFGTDTQYF.

The chain links TRBV5-6 to TRBJ2-2; D is unclear. Germline V gene data show CDR1 as SGHDT and CDR2 as YYEEEE. V lost 2 bases to trimming and J lost 2 bases, with 13 bases between them. The CDR3 covers 16 residues. The CDR3: CASSFSGTINTGELFF. CDR3 in DNA: TGTGCCAGCAGCTTCTCCGGAACTATTAACACCGGGGAGCTGTTTTTT.